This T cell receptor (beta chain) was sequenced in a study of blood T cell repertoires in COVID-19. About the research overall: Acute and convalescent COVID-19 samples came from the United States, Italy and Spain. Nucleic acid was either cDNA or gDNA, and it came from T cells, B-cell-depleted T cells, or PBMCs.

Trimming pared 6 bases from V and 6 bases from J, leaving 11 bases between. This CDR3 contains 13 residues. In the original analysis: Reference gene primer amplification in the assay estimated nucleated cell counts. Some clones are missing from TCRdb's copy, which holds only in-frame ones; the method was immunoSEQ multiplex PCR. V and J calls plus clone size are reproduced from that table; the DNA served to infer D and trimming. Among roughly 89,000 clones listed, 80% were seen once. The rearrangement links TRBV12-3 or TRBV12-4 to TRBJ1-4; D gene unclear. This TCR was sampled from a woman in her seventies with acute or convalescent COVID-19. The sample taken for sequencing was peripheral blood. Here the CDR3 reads CASRRVTDEKLFF. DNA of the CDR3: TGTGCCAGCAGGAGAGTTACGGATGAAAAACTGTTTTTT.